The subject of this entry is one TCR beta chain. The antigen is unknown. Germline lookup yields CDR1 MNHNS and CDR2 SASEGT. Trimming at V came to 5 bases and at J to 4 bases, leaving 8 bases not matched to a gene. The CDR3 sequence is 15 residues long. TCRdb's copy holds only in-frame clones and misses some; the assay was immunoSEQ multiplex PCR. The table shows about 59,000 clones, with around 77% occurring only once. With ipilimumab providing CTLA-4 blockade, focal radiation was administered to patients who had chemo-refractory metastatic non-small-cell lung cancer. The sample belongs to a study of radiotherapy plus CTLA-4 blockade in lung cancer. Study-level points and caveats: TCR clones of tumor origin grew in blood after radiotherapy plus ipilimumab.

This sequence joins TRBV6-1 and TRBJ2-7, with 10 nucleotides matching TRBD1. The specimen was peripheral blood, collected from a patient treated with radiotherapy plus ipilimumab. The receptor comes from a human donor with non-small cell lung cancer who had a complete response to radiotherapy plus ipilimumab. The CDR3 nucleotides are TGTGCCAGCAGTTCAGCCGGGACAGGGGCATACGAGCAGTACTTC. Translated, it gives CASSSAGTGAYEQYF.